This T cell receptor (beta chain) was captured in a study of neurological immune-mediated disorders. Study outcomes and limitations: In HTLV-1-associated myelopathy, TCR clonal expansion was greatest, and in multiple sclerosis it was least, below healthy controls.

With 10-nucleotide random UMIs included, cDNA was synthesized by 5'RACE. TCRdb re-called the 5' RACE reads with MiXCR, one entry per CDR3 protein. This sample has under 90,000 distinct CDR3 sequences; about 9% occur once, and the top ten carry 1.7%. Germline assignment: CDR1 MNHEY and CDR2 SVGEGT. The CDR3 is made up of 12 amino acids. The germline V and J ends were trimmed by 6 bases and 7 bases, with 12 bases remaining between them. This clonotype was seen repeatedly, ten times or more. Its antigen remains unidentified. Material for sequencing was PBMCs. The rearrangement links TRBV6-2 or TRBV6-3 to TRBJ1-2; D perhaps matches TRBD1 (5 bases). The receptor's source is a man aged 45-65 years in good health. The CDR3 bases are TGTGCCAGCAGCCACGGGGGGACTGGCTACACCTTC. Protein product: CASSHGGTGYTF.